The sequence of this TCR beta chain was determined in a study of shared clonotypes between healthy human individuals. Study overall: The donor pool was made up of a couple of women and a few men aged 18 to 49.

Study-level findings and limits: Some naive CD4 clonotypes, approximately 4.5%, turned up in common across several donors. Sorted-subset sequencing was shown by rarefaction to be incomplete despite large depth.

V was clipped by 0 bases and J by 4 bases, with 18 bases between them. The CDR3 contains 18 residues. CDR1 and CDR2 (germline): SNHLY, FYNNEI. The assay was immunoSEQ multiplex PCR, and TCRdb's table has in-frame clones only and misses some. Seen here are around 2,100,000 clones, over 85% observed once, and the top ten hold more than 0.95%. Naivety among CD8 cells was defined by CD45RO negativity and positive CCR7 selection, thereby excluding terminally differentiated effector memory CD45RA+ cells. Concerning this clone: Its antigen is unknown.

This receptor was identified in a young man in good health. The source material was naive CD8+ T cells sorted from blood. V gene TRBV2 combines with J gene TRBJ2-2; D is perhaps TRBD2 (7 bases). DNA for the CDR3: TGTGCCAGCAGTGAAGCAGGGGGAGGGCCAGGAATCACCGGGGAGCTGTTTTTT. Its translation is CASSEAGGGPGITGELFF.